The source of this T cell receptor (beta chain) is a study of T cells after yellow fever vaccination. Study-level results: Peaking faster, on day 5 versus 15, the secondary response was nonetheless weaker. Clonotypes appearing in both CD4 and CD8 compartments existed, and their share was small.

Synthesis of TCR cDNA relied on 5'RACE template switching, which attached a universal primer site and UMIs. From the 5' RACE reads, TCRdb called clonotypes with MiXCR, one entry per CDR3 protein. The sample shows nearly 300,000 distinct CDR3 sequences, around 9.3% of them seen only once. Germline CDR1 and CDR2: DFQATT and SNEGSKA (reference sequence). Trimming stripped 4 bases from V and 16 bases from J, with 19 bases between. CDR3 length equals 12 residues. This clonotype was seen more than once but under ten times. Its target is unknown. This clonotype originated in a man aged 18 to 30 who received the YFV17D yellow fever vaccine. Sample: CD4+ T cells sorted from PBMCs, taken 5 days after the yellow fever booster vaccination. The rearrangement joins TRBV20-1 to TRBJ1-4; D is unresolved. As DNA, the CDR3 is TGCAGTGCTAAAAATGTACTGGCCGTAAGGTTTTTT. Translating gives CSAKNVLAVRFF.